The clone carrying this TCR beta chain was picked up a small number of times. Its antigen is not known. This sample was taken from a study of vaccination effects on CD4 cells after COVID-19. Broader study findings: Clonal contraction was marked in infection- and vaccine-induced clones late after vaccination.

Only in-frame clones appear in the TCRdb table, and some are missing; sequencing was by immunoSEQ multiplex PCR. The repertoire holds fewer than 40,000 clones, with 70% to 85% as singletons. Sequencing in the ViraFEST assay came after antigen-specific CD4+ T cells had been expanded with viral peptide pools, which were used to stimulate PBMC. When less than 11 days of culture had elapsed, CD4+ T cells were isolated. Infection dated between March and December 2020, before the Alpha, Beta and Delta variants reached the United States. CDR3 length: 13 residues. The J segment lost 9 bases and the V segment lost 3 bases, leaving 4 bases of the junction unmatched. The germline V gene has CDR1 LGHNA and CDR2 YNFKEQ.

The receptor was derived from a human donor who had a prior SARS-CoV-2 infection. The chain carries TRBV4-2 and TRBJ2-1; TRBD1 aligns across 8 bases. This specimen was CD4+ T cells from PBMCs cultured with a peptide pool, taken before COVID-19 vaccination. The CDR3, as DNA: TGTGCCAGCAGCCAGAGACAGGGGATTGAGCAGTTCTTC. This codes for CASSQRQGIEQFF.